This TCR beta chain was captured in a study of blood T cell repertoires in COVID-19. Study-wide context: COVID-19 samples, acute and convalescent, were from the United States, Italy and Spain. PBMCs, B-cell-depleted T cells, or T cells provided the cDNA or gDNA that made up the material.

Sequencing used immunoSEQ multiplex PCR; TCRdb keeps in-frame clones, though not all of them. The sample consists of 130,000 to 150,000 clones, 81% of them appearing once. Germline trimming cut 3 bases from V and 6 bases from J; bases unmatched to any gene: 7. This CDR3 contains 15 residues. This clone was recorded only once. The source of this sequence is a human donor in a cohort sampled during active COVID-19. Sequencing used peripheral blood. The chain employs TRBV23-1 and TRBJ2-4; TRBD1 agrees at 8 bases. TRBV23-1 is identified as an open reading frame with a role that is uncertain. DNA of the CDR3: TGCGCCAGCAGTCATCGGGCCAGGGGGCTAAACATTCAGTACTTC. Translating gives CASSHRARGLNIQYF.